This TCR beta chain was retrieved from a study of T cells in Graves' hyperthyroidism and ophthalmopathy. Findings and limits, study-wide: In the blood, most expanded thyroid clonotypes above 0.001 appeared as well.

As concerns this clonotype: Its specificity is not known. At one boundary the junction diverges from the germline segment, which might be a read error.

The CDR3 is 12 amino acids. In germline, CDR1 is SQVTM, CDR2 ANQGSEA. Graves' hyperthyroidism without ophthalmopathy progression within 18 months was termed stable. Lactation, pregnancy, other autoimmune disease or uncontrolled infection excluded patients. In making diagnoses, clinical symptoms, serum thyroxine and TRAb, thyroid ultrasound and orbital computed tomography were all used. From RNA transcripts, TCR beta CDR3 regions were amplified. Using the HTBI primer set, a first-round RT-PCR was run on the TCR CDR3. TCRdb recomputed calls from the multiplex PCR reads with MiXCR, one row per CDR3 protein. The sample carries some 700,000 distinct CDR3 sequences, roughly a sixth recorded once.

The J gene is TRBJ2-1, the V gene TRBV29-1; the D is unclear. Material for sequencing was blood. This clonotype was obtained from a man between 45 and 60 years old with Graves' hyperthyroidism. The CDR3 is CSVEASHNEQFF. For the CDR3, the DNA is TGCAGCGTGGAAGCAAGCCACAATGAGCAGTTCTTC.